This T cell receptor beta chain was recovered during a study of cytomegalovirus exposure and HLA in healthy donors. PCR was performed using 60 Vbeta and 13 Jbeta primers. Clones were read by immunoSEQ multiplex PCR, and TCRdb kept only the in-frame ones, dropping some. Among approximately 200,000 clones listed, 79% were seen once. The CDR3 is made up of 18 amino acids. Germline V gives CDR1 SGHVS, CDR2 FNYEAQ. J gave up 1 base and V 6 bases, and 11 bases lay outside the gene matches. The rearrangement uses TRBV7-6 and TRBJ2-2, with TRBD2 matching over 10 bases. The receptor was derived from a girl under 18 in good health and CMV-seropositive. The specimen sequenced was PBMCs. The CDR3 nucleotides are TGTGCCAGCAGGCCTAGCGGGGGACCTTCCCAGAACACCGGGGAGCTGTTTTTT. It translates to CASRPSGGPSQNTGELFF.